This T cell receptor (beta chain) was profiled in a study of blood T cell repertoires in COVID-19. Original data processing: Using reference gene primer amplification, nucleated cell counts were estimated. Sequencing used immunoSEQ multiplex PCR; TCRdb keeps in-frame clones, though not all of them. The DNA gave D and trimming, while V, J and clone size come from that table. The sample carries 95,000 to 110,000 clones, roughly 83% recorded once. Germline CDR1 and CDR2: SEHNR and FQNEAQ (reference sequence). The J segment lost 7 bases and the V segment lost 5 bases, leaving 8 bases of the junction unmatched. CDR3 length: 15 residues.

Sequencing input: peripheral blood. The J gene is TRBJ1-5, the V gene TRBV7-9; the match to TRBD1 covers 10 bases. This sequence was found in a human donor in a cohort sampled during active COVID-19. This chain's CDR3 is CASSRGQGVYQPQHF. In DNA, the CDR3 is TGTGCCAGCAGCCGAGGACAGGGGGTATACCAGCCCCAGCATTTT.